Shown below are 5 T cell receptor beta chains from a single sample sequenced in a study of PD-L1 blockade in urothelial cancer. This sample's time point: pretreatment peripheral blood. The method was immunoSEQ multiplex PCR; TCRdb's version includes in-frame clones alone and lacks a portion of them. This table holds about 130,000 clones, approximately 88% found once. The sequencing used PBMCs, collected around atezolizumab (anti-PD-L1) treatment. The source is a man between 45 and 60 years old with urothelial cancer.

The chain's CDR3 is CASSYSMGQGGSPLHF. CDR3 coding DNA: TGTGCCAGCAGTTACTCTATGGGACAGGGTGGTTCACCCCTCCACTTT. The chain employs TRBV6-6 and TRBJ1-6, with TRBD1 matching over 9 bases. The CDR3 covers 16 residues. The junction had 6 bases not matched to a gene; V was cut back by 0 bases and J by 9 bases. From germline, CDR1 is MNHNY and CDR2 SVGAGI (reference sequence).

The V and J genes are TRBV2 and TRBJ1-5; 8 bases are shared with TRBD1. The V segment lost 7 bases and the J segment 5 bases; nucleotides outside the gene matches: 7. The CDR3 has 14 amino acids. Germline assignment: CDR1 SNHLY and CDR2 FYNNEI. CDR3 nucleotide sequence: TGTGCCAGCAATCTAGACAGGGGTGATCAGCCCCAGCATTTT. Encoded protein: CASNLDRGDQPQHF.

This clone was counted a single time. This chain uses TRBV6-1 with TRBJ1-5, with D possibly TRBD1 on 6 matching bases. This CDR3 is 14 amino acids long. V lost 7 bases, J lost 7 bases, and 17 bases lay in between. Per germline, CDR1 MNHNS and CDR2 SASEGT. CDR3 sequence (DNA): TGTGCCAGCAACGTGGGGGACAAGGGACAGCCCCAGCATTTT. It encodes CASNVGDKGQPQHF.

The chain combines TRBV11-2 with TRBJ1-5; 9 bases are a match to TRBD1. CDR3 length: 13 residues. Per the germline V gene, CDR1 is SGHAT and CDR2 is FQNNGV. Trimming took 3 bases from V and 6 from J; bases not matched to a gene: 0. CDR3 sequence reads: CASSLDRGQPQHF. For the CDR3, the DNA is TGTGCCAGCAGCTTGGACAGGGGTCAGCCCCAGCATTTT.

The chain employs TRBV28 and TRBJ2-1; 10 bases line up with TRBD2. The V segment lost 6 bases and the J segment 4 bases; nucleotides outside the gene matches: 9. This CDR3 comprises 16 residues. CDR1 and CDR2 from the germline V gene are MDHEN and SYDVKM. CDR3 sequence reads: CASSSPSSGGYNEQFF. The CDR3 DNA reads as TGTGCCAGCAGCTCCCCTTCTAGCGGGGGTTACAATGAGCAGTTCTTC.